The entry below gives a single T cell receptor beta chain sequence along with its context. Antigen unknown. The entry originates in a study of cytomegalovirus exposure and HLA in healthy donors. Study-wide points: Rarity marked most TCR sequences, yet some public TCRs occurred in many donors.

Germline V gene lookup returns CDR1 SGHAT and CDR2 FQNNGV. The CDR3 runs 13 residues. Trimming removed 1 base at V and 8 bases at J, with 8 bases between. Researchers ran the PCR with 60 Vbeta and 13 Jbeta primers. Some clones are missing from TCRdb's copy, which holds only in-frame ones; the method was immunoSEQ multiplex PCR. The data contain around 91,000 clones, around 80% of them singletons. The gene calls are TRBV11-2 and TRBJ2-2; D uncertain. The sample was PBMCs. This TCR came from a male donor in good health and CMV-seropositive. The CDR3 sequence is CASSLARFGELFF. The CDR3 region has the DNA TGTGCCAGCAGCTTAGCCAGGTTTGGGGAGCTGTTTTTT.